This T cell receptor beta chain was recorded in a study of blood T cells in healthy people across ages. Every donor contributed around 10 milliliters of peripheral blood by blood draw. Extracted total RNA amounted to at least 5.5 micrograms for each sample. Then a second PCR, running roughly 7 to 11 cycles, was carried out with a sample-barcoded 5' primer and a J-beta primer mix. TCRdb independently ran MiXCR on the 5' RACE reads; one entry per CDR3 protein. This sample has 760,000 or so distinct CDR3 sequences, with roughly 25% found just once. This clonotype has a handful of counts. Antigen unknown. The CDR3 length is 16 residues. Trimming took off 1 base at V and 0 bases at J, with 7 bases between the two ends. Germline CDR1 is SGHTA and CDR2 is FQGTGA. Overall study results and limits: Greater diversity and more naive CD4+ cells were seen in long-lived donors than in aged donors. Observed TCR beta diversity per million T cells went down as age went up. This fall followed a roughly linear course with age.

The same data also went into a second study, on T cells of mothers and their children.

The material sequenced was blood. The clonotype was recovered from a boy aged 5-17 years in good health. The chain links TRBV7-3 to TRBJ2-6; D may be TRBD1 (6 bases). The CDR3 sequence: CASSLRGPSGANVLTF. The CDR3 DNA is TGTGCCAGCAGCTTAAGGGGGCCCTCTGGGGCCAACGTCCTGACTTTC.